The 8 T cell receptor beta chains below were found in one sample sequenced in a study of T cells in Graves' hyperthyroidism and ophthalmopathy. Regions amplified from RNA transcripts were the TCR beta CDR3 regions. Initially, a first-round RT-PCR of the TCR CDR3 employed the HTBI primer set. TCRdb fed the multiplex PCR reads into MiXCR, producing one record per CDR3 protein. The sample records 450,000 to 700,000 distinct CDR3 sequences, more than 45% being singletons. Sequencing was done on a sample of peripheral blood or thyroid tissue (not recorded which). The origin of the receptors is an adult woman with Graves' disease, either hyperthyroidism or ophthalmopathy (not recorded which).

The CDR3 loop is CAISESAGTRNSPLHF. The DNA for the CDR3 is TGTGCCATCAGTGAGTCGGCCGGGACACGAAATTCACCCCTCCACTTT. The gene calls are TRBV10-3 and TRBJ1-6; maybe TRBD1 (6 bases). Germline lookup yields CDR1 ENHRY and CDR2 SYGVKD. Trimming left V 0 bases short and J 7 bases short, with 13 bases between. CDR3 length: 16 residues.

Note on this clonotype: No conserved phenylalanine or tryptophan ends this CDR3, so it is likely a read error. The DNA is left out, because the CDR3 cannot be placed on it with certainty; the CDR3 is given as TCRdb lists it. The V gene is TRBV10-3, the J gene TRBJ2-5; the table's D call, TRBD1, was not checked against the DNA. The germline gives CDR1 ENHRY, CDR2 SYGVKD. The CDR3 comprises 8 residues, both ends counted. The CDR3 is CAIREQGL.

Note on this clonotype: The junction differs from germline at one of its ends, possibly a read error. The chain employs TRBV7-3 and TRBJ2-5; D unclear. Germline V CDR1 and CDR2: SGHTA, FQGTGA. The CDR3 is 15 residues long. In DNA, the CDR3 is TGTGCCAGCAGCTTAAGTACACAGCCACAAGAAACCCAGTACTTC. As protein: CASSLSTQPQETQYF.

V usage is TRBV7-2 and J usage is TRBJ1-6; D not resolved. V shed 5 bases and J shed 8 bases, with 19 bases lying between them. This CDR3 is built from 16 residues. Germline CDR1 is SGHTA and CDR2 is FQGNSA. CDR3 in amino acids: CASSPPESGSDSPLHF. As DNA, the CDR3 is TGTGCCAGCAGCCCACCCGAGAGCGGCTCTGATTCACCCCTCCACTTT. Supplemented by reference TRBV7-2 and TRBJ1-6, the full variable domain reads GAGVSQSPSNKVTEKGKDVELRCDPISGHTALYWYRQSLGQGLEFLIYFQGNSAPDKSGLPSDRFSAERTGGSVSTLTIQRTQQEDSAVYLCASSPPESGSDSPLHFGNGTRLTVT.

This clonotype was seen repeatedly, ten times or more. The chain uses TRBV2 and TRBJ1-2; maybe TRBD1 (5 bases). CDR1 is SNHLY, CDR2 FYNNEI, per germline. The CDR3 is made up of 11 amino acids. The CDR3 sequence: CAGTWWYGYTF. The CDR3 coding sequence is TGTGCGGGGACTTGGTGGTATGGCTACACCTTC. The entire variable domain, with the rest obtained from reference TRBV2 and TRBJ1-2, is as follows: EPEVTQTPSHQVTQMGQEVILRCVPISNHLYFYWYRQILGQKVEFLVSFYNNEISEKSEIFDDQFSVERPDGSNFTLKIRSTKLEDSAMYFCAGTWWYGYTFGSGTRLTVV.

This clonotype came up many times. This chain links TRBV9 with TRBJ1-3, with 7 bases that match TRBD1. The junction had 17 bases not matched to a gene; V was cut back by 2 bases and J by 6 bases. The CDR3 sequence is 18 residues long. The germline V gene has CDR1 SGDLS and CDR2 YYNGEE. The CDR3 reads CASSVGTSDRVIENTIYF. CDR3 nucleotide sequence: TGTGCCAGCAGCGTCGGAACGAGCGACAGGGTAATAGAAAACACCATATATTTT. The full variable domain, rest sourced from reference TRBV9 and TRBJ1-3, is DSGVTQTPKHLITATGQRVTLRCSPRSGDLSVYWYQQSLDQGLQFLIQYYNGEERAKGNILERFSAQQFPDLHSELNLSSLELGDSALYFCASSVGTSDRVIENTIYFGEGSWLTVV.

This clonotype was picked up many times. CDR3 bases: TGTGCCGCCGGGATCGCGAACACCGGGGAGCTGTTTTTT. It is translated as CAAGIANTGELFF. The chain joins TRBV7-9 to TRBJ2-2; TRBD2 is a possible D gene (5 bases). Trimming stripped 11 bases from V and 0 bases from J, with 10 bases between. This CDR3 contains 13 residues. The germline V gene has CDR1 SEHNR and CDR2 FQNEAQ (reference sequence).

The chain uses TRBV18 and TRBJ1-2; maybe TRBD1 (6 bases). This CDR3 contains 16 residues. Per the germline V gene, CDR1 is KGHSH and CDR2 is LQKENI. Trimming pared 3 bases from V and 5 bases from J, leaving 19 bases between. This CDR3 is CASSPSTGTPTYGYTF. Written as DNA, the CDR3 is TGTGCCAGCTCACCTAGTACCGGGACACCAACTTATGGCTACACCTTC.